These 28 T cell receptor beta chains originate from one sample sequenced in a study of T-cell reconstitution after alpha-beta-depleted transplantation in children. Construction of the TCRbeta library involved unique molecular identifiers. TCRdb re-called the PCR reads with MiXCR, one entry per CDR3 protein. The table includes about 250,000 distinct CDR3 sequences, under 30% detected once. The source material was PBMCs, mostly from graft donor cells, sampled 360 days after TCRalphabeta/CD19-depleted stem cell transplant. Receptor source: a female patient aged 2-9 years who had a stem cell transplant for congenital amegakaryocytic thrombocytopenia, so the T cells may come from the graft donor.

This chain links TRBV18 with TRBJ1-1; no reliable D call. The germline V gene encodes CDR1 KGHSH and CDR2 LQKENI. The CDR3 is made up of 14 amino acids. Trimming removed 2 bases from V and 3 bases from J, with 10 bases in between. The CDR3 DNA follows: TGTGCCAGCTCACCAAGGGTTCGGGACACTGAAGCTTTCTTT. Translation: CASSPRVRDTEAFF.

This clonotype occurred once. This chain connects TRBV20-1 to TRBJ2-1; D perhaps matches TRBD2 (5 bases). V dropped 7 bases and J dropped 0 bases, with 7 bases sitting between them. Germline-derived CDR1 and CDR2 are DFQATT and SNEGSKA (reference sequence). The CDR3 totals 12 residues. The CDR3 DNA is TGCAGTGGAGGGAGCTCCTACAATGAGCAGTTCTTC. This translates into CSGGSSYNEQFF.

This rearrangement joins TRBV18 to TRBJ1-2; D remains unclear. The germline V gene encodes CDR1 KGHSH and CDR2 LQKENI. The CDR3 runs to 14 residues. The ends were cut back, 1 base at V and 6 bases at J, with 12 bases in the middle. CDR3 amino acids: CASSPREAKDGYTF. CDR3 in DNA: TGTGCCAGCTCACCACGGGAAGCGAAGGATGGCTACACCTTC.

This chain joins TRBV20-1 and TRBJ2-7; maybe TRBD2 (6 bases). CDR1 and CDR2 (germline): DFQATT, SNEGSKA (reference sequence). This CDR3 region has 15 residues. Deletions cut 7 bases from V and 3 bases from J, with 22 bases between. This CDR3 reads CSVLNQAGRDYEQYF. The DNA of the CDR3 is TGCAGTGTTCTAAATCAAGCGGGCAGGGACTACGAGCAGTACTTC.

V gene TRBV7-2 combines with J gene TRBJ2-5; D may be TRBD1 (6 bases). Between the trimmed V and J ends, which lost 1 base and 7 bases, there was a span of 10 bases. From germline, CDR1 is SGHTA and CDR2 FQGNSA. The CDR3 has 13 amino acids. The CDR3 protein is CASSLGSRGTQYF. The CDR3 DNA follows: TGTGCCAGCAGCTTAGGTTCCAGGGGGACCCAGTACTTC.

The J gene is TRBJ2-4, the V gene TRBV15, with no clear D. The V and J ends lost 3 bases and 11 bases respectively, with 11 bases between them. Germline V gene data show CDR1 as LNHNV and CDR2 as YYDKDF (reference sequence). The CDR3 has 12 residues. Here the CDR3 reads CATSSDIIVQYF. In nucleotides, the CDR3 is TGTGCCACCAGCAGCGACATCATTGTTCAGTACTTC.

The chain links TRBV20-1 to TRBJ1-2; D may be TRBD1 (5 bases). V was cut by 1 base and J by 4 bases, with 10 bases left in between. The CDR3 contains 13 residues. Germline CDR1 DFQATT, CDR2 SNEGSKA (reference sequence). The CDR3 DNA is TGCAGTGCTAGAGGAGGGGCCCGCTATGGCTACACCTTC. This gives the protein CSARGGARYGYTF.

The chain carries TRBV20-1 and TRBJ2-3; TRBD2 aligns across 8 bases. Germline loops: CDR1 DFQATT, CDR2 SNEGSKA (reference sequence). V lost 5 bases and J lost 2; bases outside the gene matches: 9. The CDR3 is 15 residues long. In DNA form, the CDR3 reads TGCAGTGCTTCGAGACTAGCGCCTTCCACAGATACGCAGTATTTT. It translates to CSASRLAPSTDTQYF.

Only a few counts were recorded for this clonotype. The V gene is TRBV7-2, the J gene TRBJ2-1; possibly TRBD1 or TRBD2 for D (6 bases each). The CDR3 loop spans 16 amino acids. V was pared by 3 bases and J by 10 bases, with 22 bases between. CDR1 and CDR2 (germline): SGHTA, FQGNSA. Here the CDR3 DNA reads TGTGCCAGCAGCTTCCCTGGGGGGCCTCTACAATGGGAGCAGTTCTTC. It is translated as CASSFPGGPLQWEQFF.

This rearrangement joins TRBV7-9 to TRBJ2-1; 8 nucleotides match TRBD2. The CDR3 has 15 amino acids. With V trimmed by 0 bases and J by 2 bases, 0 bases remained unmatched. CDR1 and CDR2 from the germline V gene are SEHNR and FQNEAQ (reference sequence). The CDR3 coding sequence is TGTGCCAGCAGCTTAGCGGGACTAGCCTACAATGAGCAGTTCTTC. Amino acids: CASSLAGLAYNEQFF.

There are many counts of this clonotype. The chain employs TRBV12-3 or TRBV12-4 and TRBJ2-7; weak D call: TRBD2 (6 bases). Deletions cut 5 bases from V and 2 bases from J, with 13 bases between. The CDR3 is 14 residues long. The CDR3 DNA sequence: TGTGCCAGCAGTGCTTTTGCGGGGACCTACGAGCAGTACTTC. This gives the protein CASSAFAGTYEQYF.

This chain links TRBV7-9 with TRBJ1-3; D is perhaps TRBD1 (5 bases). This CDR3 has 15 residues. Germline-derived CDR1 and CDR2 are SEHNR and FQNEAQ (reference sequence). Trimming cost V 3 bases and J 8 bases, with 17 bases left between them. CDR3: CASSLIRATRDTIYF. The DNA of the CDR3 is TGTGCCAGCAGCTTGATCAGGGCAACCCGAGACACCATATATTTT. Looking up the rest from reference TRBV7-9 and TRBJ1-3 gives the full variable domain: DTGVSQNPRHKITKRGQNVTFRCDPISEHNRLYWYRQTLGQGPEFLTYFQNEAQLEKSRLLSDRFSAERPKGSFSTLEIQRTEQGDSAMYLCASSLIRATRDTIYFGEGSWLTVV.

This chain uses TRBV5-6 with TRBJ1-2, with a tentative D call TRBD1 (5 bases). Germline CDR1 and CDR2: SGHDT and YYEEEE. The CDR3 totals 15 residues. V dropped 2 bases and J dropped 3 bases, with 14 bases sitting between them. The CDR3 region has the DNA TGTGCCAGCAGCTTCGGTGCAGGGAACTACTATGGCTACACCTTC. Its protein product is CASSFGAGNYYGYTF.

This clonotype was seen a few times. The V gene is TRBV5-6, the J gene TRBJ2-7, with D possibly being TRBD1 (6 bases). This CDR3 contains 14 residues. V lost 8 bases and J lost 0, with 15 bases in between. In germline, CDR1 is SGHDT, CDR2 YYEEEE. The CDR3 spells CASTRTAYSYEQYF. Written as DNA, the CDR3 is TGTGCCAGTACCCGGACAGCTTACTCCTACGAGCAGTACTTC.

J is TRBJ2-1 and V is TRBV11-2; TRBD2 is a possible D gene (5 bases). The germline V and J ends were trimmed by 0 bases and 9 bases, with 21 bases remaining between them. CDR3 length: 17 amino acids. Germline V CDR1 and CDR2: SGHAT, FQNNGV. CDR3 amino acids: CASSLDEGYPRTGEQFF. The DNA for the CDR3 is TGTGCCAGCAGCTTAGATGAGGGCTACCCCCGGACGGGTGAGCAGTTCTTC.

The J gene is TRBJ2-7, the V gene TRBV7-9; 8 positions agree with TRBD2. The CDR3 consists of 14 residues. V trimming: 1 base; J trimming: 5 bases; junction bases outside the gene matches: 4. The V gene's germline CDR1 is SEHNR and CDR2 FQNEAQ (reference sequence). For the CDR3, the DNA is TGTGCCAGCAGCTTAGTGACTAGCGACCACGAGCAGTACTTC. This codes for CASSLVTSDHEQYF.

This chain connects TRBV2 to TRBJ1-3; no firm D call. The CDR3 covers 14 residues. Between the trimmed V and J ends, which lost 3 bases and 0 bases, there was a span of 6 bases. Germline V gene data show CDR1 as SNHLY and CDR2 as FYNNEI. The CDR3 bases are TGTGCCAGCAGTGACTACGGCTCTGGAAACACCATATATTTT. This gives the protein CASSDYGSGNTIYF.

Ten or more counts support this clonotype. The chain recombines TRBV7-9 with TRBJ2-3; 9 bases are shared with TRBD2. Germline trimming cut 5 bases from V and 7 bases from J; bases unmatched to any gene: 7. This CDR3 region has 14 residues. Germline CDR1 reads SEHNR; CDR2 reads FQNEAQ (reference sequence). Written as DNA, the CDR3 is TGTGCCAGCAGCAGTAGCGGGGGAGGCTATACGCAGTATTTT. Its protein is CASSSSGGGYTQYF.

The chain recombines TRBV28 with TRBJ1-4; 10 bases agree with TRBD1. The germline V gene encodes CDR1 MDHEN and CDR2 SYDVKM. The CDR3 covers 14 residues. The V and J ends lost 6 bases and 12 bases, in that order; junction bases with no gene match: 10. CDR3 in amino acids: CASRGQGTYGELFF. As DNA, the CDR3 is TGTGCCAGCAGGGGACAGGGGACCTATGGTGAACTGTTTTTT.

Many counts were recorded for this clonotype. The CDR3 nucleotides read TGCAGCGGACTCCGGGACAGGGACTACAATGAGCAGTTCTTC. It yields the protein CSGLRDRDYNEQFF. The V gene is TRBV29-1, the J gene TRBJ2-1; TRBD1 matches 9 bases. CDR3 size: 14 residues. The trim removed 7 bases at V and 3 bases at J, leaving 7 bases unmatched. CDR1 and CDR2 from the germline V gene are SQVTM and ANQGSEA.

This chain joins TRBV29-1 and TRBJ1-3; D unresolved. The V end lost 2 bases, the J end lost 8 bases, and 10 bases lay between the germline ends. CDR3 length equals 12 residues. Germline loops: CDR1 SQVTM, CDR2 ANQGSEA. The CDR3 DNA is TGCAGCGTTGAAACACCCGGGGACACCATATATTTT. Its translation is CSVETPGDTIYF.

The DNA of the CDR3 is TGTGCCATCTCCCCGACCAAGAGGGGCTACAATGAGCAGTTCTTC. Encoded protein: CAISPTKRGYNEQFF. The J gene is TRBJ2-1, the V gene TRBV10-3; possibly TRBD1 or TRBD2 for D (5 bases each). The CDR3 spans 15 residues. The V end lost 8 bases, the J end lost 3 bases, and 17 bases lay between the germline ends. The germline V gene encodes CDR1 ENHRY and CDR2 SYGVKD.

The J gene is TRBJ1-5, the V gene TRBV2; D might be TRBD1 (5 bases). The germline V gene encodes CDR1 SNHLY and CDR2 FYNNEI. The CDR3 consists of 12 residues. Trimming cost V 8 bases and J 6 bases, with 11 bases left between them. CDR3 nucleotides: TGTGCCAGCGGGGGGGGATCTCAGCCCCAGCATTTT. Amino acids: CASGGGSQPQHF.

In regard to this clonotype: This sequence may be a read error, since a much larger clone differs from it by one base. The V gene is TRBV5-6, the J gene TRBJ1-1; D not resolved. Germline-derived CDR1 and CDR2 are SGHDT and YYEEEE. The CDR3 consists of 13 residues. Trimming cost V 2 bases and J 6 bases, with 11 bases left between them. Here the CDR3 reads CASSFQVLSEAFF. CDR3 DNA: TGTGCCAGCAGCTTCCAGGTCCTCTCTGAAGCTTTCTTT.

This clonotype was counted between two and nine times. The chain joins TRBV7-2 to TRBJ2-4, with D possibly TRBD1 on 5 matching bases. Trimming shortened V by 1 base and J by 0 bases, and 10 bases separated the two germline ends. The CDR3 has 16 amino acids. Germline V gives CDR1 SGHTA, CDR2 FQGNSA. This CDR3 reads CASSLEGRLAKNIQYF. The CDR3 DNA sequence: TGTGCCAGCAGCTTAGAGGGGCGACTAGCCAAAAACATTCAGTACTTC. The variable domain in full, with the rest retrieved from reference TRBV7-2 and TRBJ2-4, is GAGVSQSPSNKVTEKGKDVELRCDPISGHTALYWYRQSLGQGLEFLIYFQGNSAPDKSGLPSDRFSAERTGGSVSTLTIQRTQQEDSAVYLCASSLEGRLAKNIQYFGAGTRLSVL.

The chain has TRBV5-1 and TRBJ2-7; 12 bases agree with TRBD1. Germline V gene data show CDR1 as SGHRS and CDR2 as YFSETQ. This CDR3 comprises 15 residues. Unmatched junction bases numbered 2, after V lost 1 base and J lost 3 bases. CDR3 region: CASSLWDRGLYEQYF. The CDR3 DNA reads TGCGCCAGCAGCTTGTGGGACAGGGGGCTCTACGAGCAGTACTTC.

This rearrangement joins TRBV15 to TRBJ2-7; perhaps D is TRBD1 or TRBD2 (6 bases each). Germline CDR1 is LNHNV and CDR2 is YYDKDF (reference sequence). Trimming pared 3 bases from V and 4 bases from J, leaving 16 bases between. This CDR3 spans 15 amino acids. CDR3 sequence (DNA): TGTGCCACCAGCAGCCGGGGGCGGGGCACATACGAGCAGTACTTC. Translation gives CATSSRGRGTYEQYF.

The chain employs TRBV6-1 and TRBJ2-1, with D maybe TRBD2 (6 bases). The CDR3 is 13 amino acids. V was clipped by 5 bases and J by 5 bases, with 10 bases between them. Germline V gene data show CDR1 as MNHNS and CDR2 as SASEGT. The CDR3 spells CASSLGGDNEQFF. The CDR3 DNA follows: TGTGCCAGCAGTCTTGGAGGGGACAATGAGCAGTTCTTC.